The 18 T cell receptor beta chains reported below all come from one sample, sequenced in a study of cytomegalovirus exposure and HLA in healthy donors. 13 Jbeta primers and 60 Vbeta primers were used for the PCR. Assay: immunoSEQ multiplex PCR; the TCRdb copy retains only in-frame clones and omits some. The table includes around 300,000 clones, 72% detected once. The sample consisted of PBMCs. The source is a female donor in good health and CMV-seronegative.

This chain links TRBV9 with TRBJ2-1; 7 positions match TRBD1. V lost 0 bases and J lost 5; bases outside the gene matches: 8. Germline loops: CDR1 SGDLS, CDR2 YYNGEE. The CDR3 extends over 16 amino acids. The DNA of the CDR3 is TGTGCCAGCAGCGTAGAGGGGGCCCCTTTGAACAATGAGCAGTTCTTC. This translates into CASSVEGAPLNNEQFF.

This chain uses TRBV6-1 with TRBJ1-1, with 7 nucleotides matching TRBD1. Germline CDR1 is MNHNS and CDR2 is SASEGT. The ends lost 2 bases at V and 6 bases at J; junction bases unmatched: 9. This CDR3 region has 15 residues. CDR3 residues: CASSENGGGLSEAFF. The CDR3 DNA sequence: TGTGCCAGCAGTGAAAATGGAGGGGGCCTGTCTGAAGCTTTCTTT.

This clone has more than one count but fewer than ten. J is TRBJ1-4 and V is TRBV29-1, with TRBD1 matching 8 bases. Germline assignment: CDR1 SQVTM and CDR2 ANQGSEA. The ends lost 3 bases at V and 4 bases at J; junction bases unmatched: 10. This CDR3 comprises 16 residues. CDR3 DNA sequence: TGCAGCGTTGATTCTGCCGGGACAGGAATTAATGAAAAACTGTTTTTT. This gives the protein CSVDSAGTGINEKLFF.

The V and J genes are TRBV19 and TRBJ1-4; TRBD1 is a possible D gene (5 bases). The germline gives CDR1 LNHDA, CDR2 SQIVND (reference sequence). V lost 10 bases and J lost 10, with 34 bases in between. There are 18 residues in the CDR3. The CDR3 bases are TGTGCCACCCCAAAGGGAGGGGAAGTAGTGGTGCCTGGCCGAAAACTGTTTTTT. This sequence encodes CATPKGGEVVVPGRKLFF.

CDR3 residues: CASSLNREETQYF. DNA for the CDR3: TGTGCCAGCAGCTTAAACAGGGAGGAGACCCAGTACTTC. The chain couples TRBV7-2 to TRBJ2-5; D possibly corresponds to TRBD1 (6 bases). With 2 bases removed from V and 5 bases from J, the gap between germline ends came to 9 bases. The CDR3 runs to 13 residues. Per the germline V gene, CDR1 is SGHTA and CDR2 is FQGNSA.

The rearrangement joins TRBV2 to TRBJ1-2; D might be TRBD1 (5 bases). Germline assignment: CDR1 SNHLY and CDR2 FYNNEI. V was trimmed by 7 bases and J by 8 bases, leaving 17 bases between them. CDR3 size: 13 residues. The CDR3 protein is CASIEERGMGYTF. In DNA form, the CDR3 reads TGTGCCAGCATAGAAGAAAGGGGCATGGGCTACACCTTC.

V and J are TRBV11-2 and TRBJ2-2, with no clear D. The CDR3 sequence is 14 residues long. Germline V gene data show CDR1 as SGHAT and CDR2 as FQNNGV. The V end lost 5 bases, the J end lost 1 base, and 8 bases lay between the germline ends. As DNA, the CDR3 is TGTGCCAGCAGCCAGGAACTGAACACCGGGGAGCTGTTTTTT. Translation gives CASSQELNTGELFF.

The rearrangement uses TRBV28 and TRBJ1-3; tentatively, D is TRBD1 (5 bases). The CDR3 loop spans 14 amino acids. The germline gives CDR1 MDHEN, CDR2 SYDVKM. V was cut by 8 bases and J by 2 bases, with 13 bases left in between. The CDR3 DNA reads TGTGCCAGCGGCGACAGAGATCCTGGAAACACCATATATTTT. Translation gives CASGDRDPGNTIYF.

As concerns this clone: Sequence at one end of the junction differs from germline and may be a read error. The chain joins TRBV5-3 to TRBJ1-5, with D possibly TRBD1 on 6 matching bases. TRBV5-3 carries the ORF label, with uncertain function. The CDR3 spans 15 residues. In DNA, the CDR3 is TGTGCCAGCAGCTCAAATACAGGGTCTGGTCAGCCCCAGCATTTT. Its protein is CASSSNTGSGQPQHF.

This clone was seen a handful of times. The genes are TRBV7-9 and TRBJ2-7, with a possible D match to TRBD2 (6 bases). The germline V gene has CDR1 SEHNR and CDR2 FQNEAQ (reference sequence). The V end was cut by 1 base, the J end by 3 bases, with 13 bases between. The CDR3 extends over 15 amino acids. CDR3 DNA: TGTGCCAGCAGCTTAGAGCCTAGCGCCTACTACGAGCAGTACTTC. This codes for CASSLEPSAYYEQYF.

This clone was detected only once. The rearrangement links TRBV16 to TRBJ1-1; 8 positions match TRBD1. This CDR3 contains 15 residues. The germline gives CDR1 KGHSY, CDR2 FQNENV. The V gene end was trimmed by 3 bases and the J gene end by 7 bases; junction bases not matched to a gene: 10. The CDR3, as DNA: TGTGCCAGCAGCCACCTCCTGACAGGGGTTGGTGAAGCTTTCTTT. This translates into CASSHLLTGVGEAFF.

The chain couples TRBV4-1 to TRBJ2-2; TRBD1 matches 8 bases. This CDR3 has 15 amino acids. Looked up from germline, CDR1 is MGHRA and CDR2 is YSYEKL. Unmatched junction bases numbered 3, after V lost 1 base and J lost 5 bases. In DNA form, the CDR3 reads TGCGCCAGCAGCCAAGGCAGGGGGCTGACCGGGGAGCTGTTTTTT. Protein product: CASSQGRGLTGELFF.

The chain uses TRBV5-6 and TRBJ2-1; 8 bases match TRBD1. The CDR3 spans 16 residues. Germline CDR1 reads SGHDT; CDR2 reads YYEEEE. Unmatched junction bases numbered 15, after V lost 4 bases and J lost 9 bases. The CDR3 nucleotides are TGTGCCAGCAGCGGAGACACGGGACAGGCCAATATTGAGCAGTTCTTC. It translates to CASSGDTGQANIEQFF.

J is TRBJ1-1 and V is TRBV2, with D perhaps matching TRBD1 (5 bases). Trimming shortened V by 5 bases and J by 4 bases, and 14 bases separated the two germline ends. The germline V gene encodes CDR1 SNHLY and CDR2 FYNNEI. There are 14 residues in the CDR3. The CDR3 loop is CASSLSGGVTEAFF. The CDR3 nucleotides read TGTGCCAGCAGTTTAAGCGGGGGGGTCACTGAAGCTTTCTTT.

V and J are TRBV28 and TRBJ1-5, with a possible D match to TRBD1 (6 bases). Germline V gene sequence: CDR1 MDHEN, CDR2 SYDVKM. The length of the CDR3 is 17 residues. V was cut by 2 bases and J by 0 bases, with 14 bases left in between. The CDR3: CASSLAGATTSNQPQHF. The CDR3 DNA is TGTGCCAGCAGTTTAGCAGGGGCTACGACTAGCAATCAGCCCCAGCATTTT.

The chain couples TRBV7-8 to TRBJ1-4; a possible D gene is TRBD1 (6 bases). The CDR3 extends over 16 amino acids. Germline V gene data show CDR1 as SGHVS and CDR2 as FQNEAQ. V was shortened by 1 base and J by 7 bases, with 16 bases between the two germline ends. CDR3 amino acids: CASSLVFRGLAEKLFF. Written as DNA, the CDR3 is TGTGCCAGCAGCTTAGTATTTAGGGGGTTAGCTGAAAAACTGTTTTTT.

This clone has more than one count but fewer than ten. This chain joins TRBV27 and TRBJ2-7, with D uncertain. The CDR3 has 13 residues. In germline, CDR1 is MNHEY, CDR2 SMNVEV (reference sequence). The V end was cut by 2 bases, the J end by 6 bases, with 11 bases between. CDR3 in DNA: TGTGCCAGCAGTTTAAATTCGTTGAGCGAGCAGTACTTC. Protein: CASSLNSLSEQYF.

V is TRBV2 and J is TRBJ1-3; D is perhaps TRBD1 (6 bases). The CDR3 runs 14 residues. Trimming shortened V by 7 bases and J by 4 bases, and 14 bases separated the two germline ends. The germline gives CDR1 SNHLY, CDR2 FYNNEI. Written as DNA, the CDR3 is TGTGCCAGCAAAACCGGGACATCCGGAAACACCATATATTTT. This codes for CASKTGTSGNTIYF.